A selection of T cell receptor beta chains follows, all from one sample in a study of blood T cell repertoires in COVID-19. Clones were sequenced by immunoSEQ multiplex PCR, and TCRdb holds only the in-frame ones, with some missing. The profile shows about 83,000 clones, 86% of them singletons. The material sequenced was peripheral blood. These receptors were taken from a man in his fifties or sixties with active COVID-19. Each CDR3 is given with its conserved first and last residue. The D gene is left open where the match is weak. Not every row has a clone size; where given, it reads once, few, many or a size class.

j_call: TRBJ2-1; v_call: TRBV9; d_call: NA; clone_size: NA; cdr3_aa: CASSVDSRVNEQFF; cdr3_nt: TGTGCCAGCAGCGTAGATTCCAGGGTCAATGAGCAGTTCTTC
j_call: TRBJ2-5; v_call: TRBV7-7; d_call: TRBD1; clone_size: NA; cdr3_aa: CASSPGQAGTQYF; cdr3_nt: TGTGCCAGCAGCCCCGGACAGGCTGGGACCCAGTACTTC
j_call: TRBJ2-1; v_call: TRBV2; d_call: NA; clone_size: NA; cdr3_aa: CASSERGVTYNEQFF; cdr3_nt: TGTGCCAGCAGTGAGCGGGGTGTCACCTACAATGAGCAGTTCTTC
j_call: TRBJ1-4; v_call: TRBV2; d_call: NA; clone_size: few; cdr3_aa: CASTRGREKLFF; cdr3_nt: TGTGCCAGCACTAGGGGTCGGGAAAAACTGTTTTTT
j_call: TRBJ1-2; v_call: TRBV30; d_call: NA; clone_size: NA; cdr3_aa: CAWSVVWGFYTF; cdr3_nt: TGTGCCTGGAGTGTAGTGTGGGGCTTCTACACCTTC
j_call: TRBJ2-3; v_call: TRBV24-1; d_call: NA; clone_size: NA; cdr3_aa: CATSEAGKPITDTQYF; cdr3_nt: TGTGCCACCAGTGAGGCCGGGAAGCCCATCACAGATACGCAGTATTTT
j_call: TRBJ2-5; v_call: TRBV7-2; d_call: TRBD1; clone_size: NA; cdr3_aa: CATRRTGVSETQYF; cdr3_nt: TGTGCCACCCGCCGGACAGGGGTTTCAGAGACCCAGTACTTC
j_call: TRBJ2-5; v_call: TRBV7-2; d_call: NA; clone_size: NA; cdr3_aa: CASSRSSTETQYF; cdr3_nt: TGTGCCAGCAGCCGATCTAGCACGGAGACCCAGTACTTC
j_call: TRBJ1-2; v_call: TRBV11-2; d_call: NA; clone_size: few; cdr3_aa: CASSLVGGANGYTF; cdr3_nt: TGTGCCAGCAGCTTAGTGGGGGGGGCGAATGGCTACACCTTC
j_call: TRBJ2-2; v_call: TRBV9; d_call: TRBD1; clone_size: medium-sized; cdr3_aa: CASSVAPGGEGGELFF; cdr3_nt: TGTGCCAGCAGCGTAGCCCCAGGGGGCGAGGGCGGGGAGCTGTTTTTT
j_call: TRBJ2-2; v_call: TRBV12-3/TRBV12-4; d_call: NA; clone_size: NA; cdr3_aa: CASTAGGGELFF; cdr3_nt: TGTGCCAGCACGGCCGGGGGAGGGGAGCTGTTTTTT
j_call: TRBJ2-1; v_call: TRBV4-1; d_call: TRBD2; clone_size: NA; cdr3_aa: CASSQHIPGLAGEGEQFF; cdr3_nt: TGCGCCAGCAGCCAACATATCCCGGGACTAGCGGGAGAGGGCGAGCAGTTCTTC
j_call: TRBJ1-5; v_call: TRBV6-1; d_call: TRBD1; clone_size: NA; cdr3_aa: CASSGGRDSYNQPQHF; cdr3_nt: TGTGCCAGCAGTGGGGGTCGGGACAGCTACAATCAGCCCCAGCATTTT
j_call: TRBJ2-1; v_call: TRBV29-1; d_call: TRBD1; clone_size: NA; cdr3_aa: CSVERGRDEQFF; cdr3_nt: TGCAGCGTTGAAAGGGGGCGCGATGAGCAGTTCTTC
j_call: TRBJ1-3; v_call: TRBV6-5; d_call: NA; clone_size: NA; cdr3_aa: CASSQSGNTIYF; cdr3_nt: TGTGCCAGCAGTCAGTCTGGAAACACCATATATTTT
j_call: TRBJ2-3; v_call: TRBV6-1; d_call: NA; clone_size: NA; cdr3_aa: CASSEAGRGESDTQYF; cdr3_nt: TGTGCCAGCAGTGAAGCGGGGCGAGGAGAGTCAGATACGCAGTATTTT
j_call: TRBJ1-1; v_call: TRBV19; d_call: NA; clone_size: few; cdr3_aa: CASSILGRGRTEAFF; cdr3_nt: TGTGCCAGTAGTATCCTCGGGAGGGGTAGGACTGAAGCTTTCTTT
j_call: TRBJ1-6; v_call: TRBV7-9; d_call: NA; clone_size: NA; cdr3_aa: CASERGNSPLHF; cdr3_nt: TGTGCCAGCGAGAGGGGGAATTCACCCCTCCACTTT
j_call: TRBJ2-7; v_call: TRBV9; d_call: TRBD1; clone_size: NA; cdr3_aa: CASSGNTGGDIHEQYF; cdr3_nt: TGTGCCAGCAGCGGAAACACAGGGGGCGATATCCACGAGCAGTACTTC
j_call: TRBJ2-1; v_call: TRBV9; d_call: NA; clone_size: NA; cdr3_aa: CASSAPQRTAEEQFF; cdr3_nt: TGTGCCAGCAGCGCCCCTCAGCGGACTGCCGAGGAGCAGTTCTTC
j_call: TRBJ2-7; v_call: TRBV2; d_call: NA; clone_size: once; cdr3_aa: CASSGTAYEQYF; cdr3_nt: TGTGCCAGCAGTGGGACAGCCTACGAGCAGTACTTC
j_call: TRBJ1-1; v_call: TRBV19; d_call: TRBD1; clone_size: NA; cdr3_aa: CASTWDRVAWNTEAFF; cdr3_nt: TGTGCCAGTACGTGGGACAGGGTGGCCTGGAACACTGAAGCTTTCTTT
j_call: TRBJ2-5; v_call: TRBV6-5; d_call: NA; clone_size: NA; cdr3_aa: CASSYWSPDTKETQYF; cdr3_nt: TGTGCCAGCAGTTACTGGTCCCCGGACACGAAAGAGACCCAGTACTTC
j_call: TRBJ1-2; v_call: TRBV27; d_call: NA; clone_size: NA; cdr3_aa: CASSLRNQGSSGYTF; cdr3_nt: TGTGCCAGCAGCCTCAGGAACCAGGGGAGTAGTGGCTACACCTTC